This T cell receptor beta chain was sequenced in a study of blood T cells in healthy people across ages. Then a second PCR, running about 6 to 12 cycles, was carried out with a sample-barcoded 5' primer and a J-beta primer mix. Every cDNA was tagged by a template-switch adaptor with 12 random nucleotides. MiXCR was run by TCRdb on the 5' RACE reads, yielding one entry per CDR3 protein. The table shows 1.8 million or so distinct CDR3 sequences, with 30% to 40% occurring only once. With V trimmed by 3 bases and J by 4 bases, 8 bases remained unmatched. Germline CDR1 reads SGDLS; CDR2 reads YYNGEE. This CDR3 region has 18 residues.

Sequenced sample: blood. This TCR was recovered from a human donor in good health. The chain links TRBV9 to TRBJ2-6; 12 nucleotides agree with TRBD1. The CDR3 reads CASSEPGQGAMGANVLTF. CDR3 bases: TGTGCCAGCAGCGAACCGGGACAGGGGGCGATGGGGGCCAACGTCCTGACTTTC.